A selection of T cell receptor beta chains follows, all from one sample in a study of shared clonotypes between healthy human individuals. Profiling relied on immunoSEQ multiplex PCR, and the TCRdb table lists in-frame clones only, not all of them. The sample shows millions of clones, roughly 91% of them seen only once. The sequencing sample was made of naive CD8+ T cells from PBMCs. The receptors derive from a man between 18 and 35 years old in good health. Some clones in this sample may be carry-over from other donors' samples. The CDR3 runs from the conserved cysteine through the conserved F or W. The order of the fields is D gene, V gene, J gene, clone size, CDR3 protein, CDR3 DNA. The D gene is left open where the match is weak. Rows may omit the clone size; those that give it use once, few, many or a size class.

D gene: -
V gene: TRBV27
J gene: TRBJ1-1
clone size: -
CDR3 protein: CASSPLTLNTEAFF
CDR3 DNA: TGTGCCAGCAGTCCCTTGACACTGAACACTGAAGCTTTCTTT

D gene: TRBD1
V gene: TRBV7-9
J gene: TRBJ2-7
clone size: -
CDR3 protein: CASGPGTGVYEQYF
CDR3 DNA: TGTGCCAGCGGCCCCGGGACAGGGGTCTACGAGCAGTACTTC

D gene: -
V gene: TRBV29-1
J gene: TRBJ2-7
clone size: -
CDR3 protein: CSVTPGIAYGQYF
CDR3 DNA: TGCAGCGTTACCCCAGGGATCGCCTACGGGCAGTACTTC

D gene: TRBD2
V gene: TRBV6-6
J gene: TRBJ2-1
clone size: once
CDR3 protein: CASSWAGGEGEQFF
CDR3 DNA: TGTGCCAGCAGTTGGGCGGGAGGCGAGGGTGAGCAGTTCTTC

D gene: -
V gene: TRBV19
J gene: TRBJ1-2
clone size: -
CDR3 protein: CASSMPGTSYGYTF
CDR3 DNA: TGTGCCAGTAGTATGCCCGGGACTTCATATGGCTACACCTTC

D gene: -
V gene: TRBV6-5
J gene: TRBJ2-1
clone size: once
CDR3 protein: CASRRGRTAYNEQFF
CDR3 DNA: TGTGCCAGCAGGCGGGGGCGAACGGCCTACAATGAGCAGTTCTTC

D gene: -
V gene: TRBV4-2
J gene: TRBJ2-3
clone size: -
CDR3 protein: CASSPPRTTDTQYF
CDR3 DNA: TGTGCCAGCAGCCCCCCCCGCACCACAGATACGCAGTATTTT

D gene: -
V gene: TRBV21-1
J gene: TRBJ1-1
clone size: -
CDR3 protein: CASSKSSRLNTEAFF
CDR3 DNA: TGTGCCAGCAGCAAAAGTAGTAGGTTGAACACTGAAGCTTTCTTT

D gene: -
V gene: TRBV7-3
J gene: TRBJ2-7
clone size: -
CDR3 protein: CASSSTAGGDEQYF
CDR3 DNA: TGTGCCAGCAGCTCTACAGCCGGCGGGGACGAGCAGTACTTC

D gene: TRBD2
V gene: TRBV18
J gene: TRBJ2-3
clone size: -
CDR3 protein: CASSPEETSGRTDTDTQYF
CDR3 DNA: TGTGCCAGCTCACCTGAGGAAACTAGCGGGAGGACTGACACAGATACGCAGTATTTT

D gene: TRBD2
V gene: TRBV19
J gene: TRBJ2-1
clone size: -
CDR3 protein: CASSLGLAGKIGEQFF
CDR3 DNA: TGTGCCAGTAGTCTGGGACTAGCGGGAAAGATTGGTGAGCAGTTCTTC

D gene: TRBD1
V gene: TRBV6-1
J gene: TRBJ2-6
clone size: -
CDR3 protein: CASRERTGMGSGANVLTF
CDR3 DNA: TGTGCCAGCAGGGAAAGGACAGGGATGGGGTCTGGGGCCAACGTCCTGACTTTC

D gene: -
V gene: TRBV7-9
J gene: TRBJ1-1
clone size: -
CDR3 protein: CASTELGQEAFF
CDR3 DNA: TGTGCCAGCACCGAACTGGGGCAGGAAGCTTTCTTT

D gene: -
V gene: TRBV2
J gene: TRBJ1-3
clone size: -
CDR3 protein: CASSEWSGSSGNTIYF
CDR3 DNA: TGTGCCAGCAGTGAATGGTCTGGAAGCTCTGGAAACACCATATATTTT

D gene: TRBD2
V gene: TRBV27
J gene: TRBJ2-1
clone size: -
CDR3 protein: CASSLYPPASGRTYNEQFF
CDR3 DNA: TGTGCCAGCAGTTTATATCCCCCCGCTAGCGGGAGAACCTACAATGAGCAGTTCTTC

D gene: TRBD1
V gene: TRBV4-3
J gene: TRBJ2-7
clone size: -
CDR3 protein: CASSQTGGAYEQYF
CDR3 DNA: TGCGCCAGCAGCCAAACAGGGGGCGCGTACGAGCAGTACTTC

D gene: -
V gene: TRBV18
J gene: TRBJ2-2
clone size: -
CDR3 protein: CASSPPVSDGTGELFF
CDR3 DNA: TGTGCCAGCTCACCCCCGGTGTCGGACGGCACCGGGGAGCTGTTTTTT

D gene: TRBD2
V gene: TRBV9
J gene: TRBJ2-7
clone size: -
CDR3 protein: CASSPTAGNYEQYF
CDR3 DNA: TGTGCCAGCAGCCCGACAGCGGGAAACTACGAGCAGTACTTC

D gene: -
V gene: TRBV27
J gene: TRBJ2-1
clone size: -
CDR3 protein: CASKLARGDEQFF
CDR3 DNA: TGTGCCAGCAAACTTGCCAGGGGCGATGAGCAGTTCTTC

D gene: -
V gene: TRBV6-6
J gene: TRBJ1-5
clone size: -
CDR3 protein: CASIQASNQPQHF
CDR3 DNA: TGTGCCAGTATCCAGGCCAGCAATCAGCCCCAGCATTTT

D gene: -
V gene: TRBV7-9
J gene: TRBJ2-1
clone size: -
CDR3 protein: CASSPPAHNYNEQFF
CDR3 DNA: TGTGCCAGCAGCCCACCGGCCCATAACTACAATGAGCAGTTCTTC

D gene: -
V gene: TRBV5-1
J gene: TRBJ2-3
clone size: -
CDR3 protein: CASSLPPRRPDTQYF
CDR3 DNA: TGCGCCAGCAGCTTGCCCCCACGACGGCCAGATACGCAGTATTTT

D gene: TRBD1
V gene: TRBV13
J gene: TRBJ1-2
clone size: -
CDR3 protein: CASSSAPRTGVYHGYTF
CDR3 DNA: TGTGCCAGCAGCTCGGCCCCACGGACAGGGGTTTACCATGGCTACACCTTC

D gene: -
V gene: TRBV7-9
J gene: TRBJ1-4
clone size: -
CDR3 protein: CASSLVSETVPNEKLFF
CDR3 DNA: TGTGCCAGCAGCTTAGTAAGCGAGACAGTCCCTAATGAAAAACTGTTTTTT

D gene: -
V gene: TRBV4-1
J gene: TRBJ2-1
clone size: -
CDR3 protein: CASSVLQGHPNEQFF
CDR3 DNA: TGCGCCAGCAGCGTCCTCCAGGGGCACCCCAATGAGCAGTTCTTC

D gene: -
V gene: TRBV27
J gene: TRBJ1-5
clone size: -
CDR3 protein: CASSAFNQPQHF
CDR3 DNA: TGTGCCAGCAGTGCGTTCAATCAGCCCCAGCATTTT

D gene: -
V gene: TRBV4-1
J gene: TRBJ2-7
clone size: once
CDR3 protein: CASSQDPRASPEQYF
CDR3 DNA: TGCGCCAGCAGCCAAGACCCCAGGGCCTCCCCCGAGCAGTACTTC

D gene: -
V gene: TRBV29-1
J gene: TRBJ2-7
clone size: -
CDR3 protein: CSVGGGSSYEQYF
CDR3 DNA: TGCAGCGTCGGAGGAGGGAGCTCCTACGAGCAGTACTTC

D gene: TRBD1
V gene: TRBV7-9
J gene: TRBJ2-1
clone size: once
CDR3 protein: CASSSSDRIPYNEQFF
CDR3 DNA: TGTGCCAGCAGCTCGTCGGACAGGATTCCCTACAATGAGCAGTTCTTC

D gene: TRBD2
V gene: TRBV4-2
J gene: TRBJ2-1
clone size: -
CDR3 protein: CASSPRLAGRSYNEQFF
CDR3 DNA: TGTGCCAGCAGCCCCAGACTAGCGGGAAGATCCTACAATGAGCAGTTCTTC

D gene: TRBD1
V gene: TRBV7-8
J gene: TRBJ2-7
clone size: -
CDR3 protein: CASSSRDRGLEQYF
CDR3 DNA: TGTGCCAGCAGCAGCCGGGACAGGGGCCTCGAGCAGTACTTC